The TCR beta chain described here comes from a study of control samples from healthy donors and cancer patients. The CDR3 runs 14 residues. Germline lookup yields CDR1 LGHDT and CDR2 YNNKEL (reference sequence). J gave up 5 bases and V 3 bases, and 4 bases lay outside the gene matches. This clone was seen just once. Data came from immunoSEQ multiplex PCR; TCRdb stores just in-frame clones and leaves some out. Here the sample spans about 80,000 clones, around 92% being singletons. What was sequenced was blood. The sequence was obtained from a man aged 50 or older in good health. The chain links TRBV3-1 (or the pseudogene TRBV3-2) to TRBJ2-5; TRBD2 matches at 9 bases. This CDR3 is CASSQRGGRETQYF. The CDR3 nucleotides read TGTGCCAGCAGCCAGCGGGGGGGCCGGGAGACCCAGTACTTC.